Listed below are T cell receptor beta chains from one sample, sequenced in a study of T cells in Graves' hyperthyroidism and ophthalmopathy. TCRdb called the multiplex PCR reads again in MiXCR, with one record for every CDR3 protein. The table lists about 500,000 distinct CDR3 sequences, 13% to 15% of them singletons, with around 17% in the top ten. The specimen sequenced was blood. These receptors all stem from a young woman with Graves' hyperthyroidism. Both conserved end residues are part of each CDR3. The D gene is left open where the match is weak. Clone size is given for some rows only: seen once, a few or many times, or a class if the clone is expanded.

clone size: few; D gene: TRBD2; J gene: TRBJ2-1; V gene: TRBV9; CDR3 protein: CASSVEGSGSGGTYNEQFF; CDR3 DNA: TGTGCCAGCAGCGTAGAAGGTAGCGGGAGTGGTGGGACCTACAATGAGCAGTTCTTC
clone size: many; D gene: NA; J gene: TRBJ2-3; V gene: TRBV28; CDR3 protein: CASSTRQAVSTQYF; CDR3 DNA: TGTGCCAGCAGCACCAGACAGGCCGTGAGTACGCAGTATTTT
clone size: many; D gene: NA; J gene: TRBJ2-7; V gene: TRBV15; CDR3 protein: CATKAPPHEQYF; CDR3 DNA: TGTGCCACCAAGGCTCCTCCCCACGAGCAGTACTTC
clone size: many; D gene: NA; J gene: TRBJ1-1; V gene: TRBV20-1; CDR3 protein: CSAIRTAKTEAFF; CDR3 DNA: TGCAGTGCAATACGGACAGCCAAGACTGAAGCTTTCTTT
clone size: many; D gene: NA; J gene: TRBJ2-7; V gene: TRBV7-2; CDR3 protein: CASSFRYEQYF; CDR3 DNA: TGTGCCAGCAGCTTCCGGTACGAGCAGTACTTC
clone size: many; D gene: NA; J gene: TRBJ2-2; V gene: TRBV7-3; CDR3 protein: CASSLGGAVRELFF; CDR3 DNA: TGTGCCAGCAGCTTGGGCGGGGCAGTGCGGGAGCTGTTTTTT
clone size: many; D gene: NA; J gene: TRBJ1-1; V gene: TRBV28; CDR3 protein: CASSLGRANAEAFF; CDR3 DNA: TGTGCCAGCAGTTTAGGTAGGGCAAACGCTGAAGCTTTCTTT
clone size: NA; D gene: NA; J gene: TRBJ2-1; V gene: TRBV11-2; CDR3 protein: CASSSIGDWGHNEQFF; CDR3 DNA: TGTGCCAGCAGCTCTATAGGAGACTGGGGACACAATGAGCAGTTCTTC
clone size: many; D gene: NA; J gene: TRBJ2-1; V gene: TRBV5-1; CDR3 protein: CASNTGYNEQFF; CDR3 DNA: TGCGCCAGCAACACCGGGTACAATGAGCAGTTCTTC
clone size: few; D gene: TRBD2; J gene: TRBJ2-3; V gene: TRBV2; CDR3 protein: CASSDPAGAPDTQYF; CDR3 DNA: TGTGCCAGCAGTGACCCAGCGGGAGCCCCAGATACGCAGTATTTT
clone size: NA; D gene: NA; J gene: TRBJ1-4; V gene: TRBV6-1; CDR3 protein: CASSPWVNEKLFF; CDR3 DNA: TGTGCCAGCAGTCCTTGGGTTAATGAAAAACTGTTTTTT
clone size: many; D gene: TRBD2; J gene: TRBJ2-2; V gene: TRBV12-3/TRBV12-4; CDR3 protein: CASNWGGAGELFF; CDR3 DNA: TGTGCCAGCAACTGGGGGGGGGCCGGGGAGCTGTTTTTT
clone size: many; D gene: NA; J gene: TRBJ2-5; V gene: TRBV13; CDR3 protein: CASSFQGLETQYF; CDR3 DNA: TGTGCCAGCAGCTTTCAGGGTTTGGAGACCCAGTACTTC
clone size: many; D gene: TRBD2; J gene: TRBJ2-1; V gene: TRBV27; CDR3 protein: CASNRGTSFYNEQFF; CDR3 DNA: TGTGCCAGCAACCGTGGGACTAGTTTCTACAATGAGCAGTTCTTC
clone size: many; D gene: NA; J gene: TRBJ2-3; V gene: TRBV25-1; CDR3 protein: CASSEYGVSTDTQYF; CDR3 DNA: TGTGCCAGCAGTGAATACGGAGTTAGCACAGATACGCAGTATTTT
clone size: many; D gene: NA; J gene: TRBJ1-1; V gene: TRBV5-1; CDR3 protein: CASSLRGMDTEAFF; CDR3 DNA: TGCGCCAGCAGCTTGCGGGGGATGGACACTGAAGCTTTCTTT
clone size: many; D gene: NA; J gene: TRBJ2-7; V gene: TRBV5-1; CDR3 protein: CASSFAEIYEQYF; CDR3 DNA: TGCGCCAGCAGCTTCGCAGAGATCTACGAGCAGTACTTC
clone size: many; D gene: TRBD2; J gene: TRBJ2-5; V gene: TRBV10-1; CDR3 protein: CASSESSSGRAETQYF; CDR3 DNA: TGCGCCAGCAGTGAGTCGAGTAGCGGGAGGGCGGAGACCCAGTACTTC
clone size: many; D gene: NA; J gene: TRBJ2-1; V gene: TRBV30; CDR3 protein: CAWSAGSRVRNEQFF; CDR3 DNA: TGTGCCTGGAGTGCGGGGTCGCGGGTTCGGAATGAGCAGTTCTTC
clone size: few; D gene: NA; J gene: TRBJ2-6; V gene: TRBV27; CDR3 protein: CASSLSTGSGANVLTF; CDR3 DNA: TGTGCCAGCAGTTTATCTACAGGGTCTGGGGCCAACGTCCTGACTTTC
clone size: many; D gene: NA; J gene: TRBJ2-3; V gene: TRBV7-2; CDR3 protein: CASSLDGGTDTQYF; CDR3 DNA: TGTGCCAGCAGCTTAGATGGAGGGACAGATACGCAGTATTTT
clone size: many; D gene: NA; J gene: TRBJ2-5; V gene: TRBV30; CDR3 protein: CAWSPGLGDETQYF; CDR3 DNA: TGTGCCTGGAGCCCGGGCTTAGGAGATGAGACCCAGTACTTC
clone size: NA; D gene: TRBD2; J gene: TRBJ2-7; V gene: TRBV9; CDR3 protein: CASSSRGSGTTEQYF; CDR3 DNA: TGTGCCAGCAGCTCCCGGGGTAGCGGGACCACCGAGCAGTACTTC
clone size: NA; D gene: TRBD2; J gene: TRBJ2-7; V gene: TRBV6-1; CDR3 protein: CASRGTGLAGVPPYEQYF; CDR3 DNA: TGTGCCAGCAGAGGTACGGGACTAGCGGGAGTTCCCCCCTACGAGCAGTACTTC
clone size: many; D gene: TRBD2; J gene: TRBJ2-1; V gene: TRBV6-2/TRBV6-3; CDR3 protein: CASSYINGLAGTYNEQFF; CDR3 DNA: TGTGCCAGCAGTTACATCAACGGACTAGCGGGAACCTACAATGAGCAGTTCTTC
clone size: NA; D gene: NA; J gene: TRBJ2-3; V gene: TRBV11-1; CDR3 protein: CASSPGNVGTQYF; CDR3 DNA: TGTGCCAGCAGCCCGGGGAACGTGGGTACGCAGTATTTT
clone size: few; D gene: NA; J gene: TRBJ2-1; V gene: TRBV6-1; CDR3 protein: CASKPTSTDNEQFF; CDR3 DNA: TGTGCCAGCAAACCCACTAGCACTGACAATGAGCAGTTCTTC
clone size: many; D gene: NA; J gene: TRBJ2-1; V gene: TRBV5-5; CDR3 protein: CASSLRLILRDEQFF; CDR3 DNA: TGTGCCAGCAGTCTTAGACTGATTCTTCGGGATGAGCAGTTCTTC
clone size: many; D gene: NA; J gene: TRBJ2-5; V gene: TRBV10-2; CDR3 protein: CASSEGVETQYF; CDR3 DNA: TGCGCCAGCAGTGAAGGGGTGGAGACCCAGTACTTC
clone size: many; D gene: TRBD2; J gene: TRBJ2-3; V gene: TRBV10-3; CDR3 protein: CAISVASGNPDTQYF; CDR3 DNA: TGTGCCATCAGTGTAGCTAGCGGGAACCCAGATACGCAGTATTTT
clone size: NA; D gene: NA; J gene: TRBJ2-2; V gene: TRBV18; CDR3 protein: CASSLRSAGTTGELFF; CDR3 DNA: TGTGCCAGCTCACTACGTTCGGCAGGAACTACCGGGGAGCTGTTTTTT
clone size: many; D gene: NA; J gene: TRBJ1-5; V gene: TRBV19; CDR3 protein: CASSIGPGPEQPQHF; CDR3 DNA: TGTGCCAGTAGTATAGGTCCGGGACCCGAGCAGCCCCAGCATTTT
clone size: many; D gene: NA; J gene: TRBJ2-4; V gene: TRBV11-2; CDR3 protein: CASSLDGGQNIQYF; CDR3 DNA: TGTGCCAGCAGCTTAGACGGGGGACAAAACATTCAGTACTTC
clone size: many; D gene: NA; J gene: TRBJ2-1; V gene: TRBV12-3/TRBV12-4; CDR3 protein: CASSPDRVEQFF; CDR3 DNA: TGTGCCAGCAGTCCGGACCGGGTTGAGCAGTTCTTC
clone size: many; D gene: TRBD2; J gene: TRBJ2-1; V gene: TRBV27; CDR3 protein: CASSLSPTSGLYNEQFF; CDR3 DNA: TGTGCCAGCAGTTTGTCCCCAACTAGCGGGTTGTACAATGAGCAGTTCTTC
clone size: NA; D gene: NA; J gene: TRBJ1-5; V gene: TRBV3-1; CDR3 protein: CASSQDYGRALNQPQHF; CDR3 DNA: TGTGCCAGCAGCCAAGATTACGGCAGGGCCCTCAATCAGCCCCAGCATTTT
clone size: NA; D gene: TRBD1; J gene: TRBJ2-7; V gene: TRBV14; CDR3 protein: CASTATGVPDYEQYF; CDR3 DNA: TGTGCCAGCACCGCTACAGGGGTCCCTGACTACGAGCAGTACTTC